This TCR beta chain derives from a study of vaccination effects on CD4 cells after COVID-19. On the study more broadly: Vaccination followed sampling of two convalescent patients by 16 days and one week respectively.

The table came from immunoSEQ multiplex PCR; TCRdb's copy has only in-frame clones and leaves some out. Found here are roughly 27,000 clones, under 75% of them singletons; the top ten hold roughly 18%. ViraFEST expansion of antigen-specific CD4+ T cells with viral peptide pools preceded sequencing. Having been cultured for less than 13 days, the cells underwent CD4+ T cell isolation. A positive SARS-CoV-2 PCR test fell between March and December 2020. Days 3 and 7 saw half the medium replaced with IL-2 medium. Both ends counted, the CDR3 spans 14 residues. In germline, CDR1 is LGHNA, CDR2 YNFKEQ. As to this clone: Antigen specificity is unknown. The limits of the CDR3 on the DNA are not certain, so only TCRdb's listed CDR3 is given.

The source material was CD4+ T cells from PBMCs cultured with SARS-CoV-2 spike peptides, sampled before COVID-19 vaccination. The chain is built from TRBV4-2 and TRBJ2-4; TRBD2 is the table's D call, not checked against the DNA. This receptor was taken from a human donor who had a prior SARS-CoV-2 infection. The CDR3 region is CASSSSSEANIQYF.